This T cell receptor (beta chain) was retrieved from a study of shared clonotypes between healthy human individuals. TCRdb's table, derived via immunoSEQ multiplex PCR, lists solely in-frame clones and lacks some. The table includes over a million clones, about 80% detected once. This clone was counted between two and nine times. Antigen: not known. Per germline, CDR1 SGHRS and CDR2 YFSETQ. CDR3 length: 17 amino acids. V trimming: 4 bases; J trimming: 1 base; junction bases outside the gene matches: 5. Points from the study as a whole: Naive CD4 clonotype sharing across several donors was around 5%.

The TCR comes from a man aged 18 to 30 in good health. Some clones in this sample may be carry-over from other donors' samples. Sequenced input: memory CD4+ T cells from PBMCs. Subset denoted: CD45RA-negative fraction. V is TRBV5-1 and J is TRBJ2-5, with TRBD2 identical over 15 bases. DNA for the CDR3: TGCGCCAGCAGCGCCGGACTAGCGGGAGGGCTCCAAGAGACCCAGTACTTC. It translates to CASSAGLAGGLQETQYF.